The 17 T cell receptor beta chains in this list originate from one sample, sequenced in a study of shared clonotypes between healthy human individuals. Sequenced by immunoSEQ multiplex PCR; TCRdb stores in-frame clones only, minus some. The sample comprises approximately 1.5 million clones, around 98% of which are singletons, and about 0.4% rests with the top ten. Specimen: naive CD4+ T cells sorted from blood. Sample subset: CD45RA+ positively selected. These receptors were collected from a man under 40 in good health.

The chain employs TRBV5-1 and TRBJ1-1, with D unclear. The CDR3 consists of 14 residues. V was pared by 4 bases and J by 1 base, with 11 bases between. CDR1 SGHRS and CDR2 YFSETQ come from the germline V gene. The CDR3 nucleotides are TGCGCCAGCAGCCCCGGACTTTCGAACACTGAAGCTTTCTTT. It yields the protein CASSPGLSNTEAFF.

The CDR3 is CSVERGASGNTIYF. The CDR3 DNA is TGCAGCGTTGAGCGAGGGGCCTCTGGAAACACCATATATTTT. The rearrangement joins TRBV29-1 to TRBJ1-3; perhaps TRBD1 as D (5 bases). CDR1 SQVTM and CDR2 ANQGSEA come from the germline V gene. CDR3 length equals 14 residues. The V end lost 3 bases, the J end lost 0 bases, and 9 bases lay between the germline ends.

A single count supports this clone. This CDR3 is also generated by other DNA sequences in the sample. The CDR3 spells CASSFGSQETQYF. The CDR3, as DNA: TGTGCCAGCAGCTTCGGATCTCAAGAGACCCAGTACTTC. The V and J genes are TRBV7-3 and TRBJ2-5, with unresolved D. This CDR3 is 13 amino acids long. Germline CDR1 reads SGHTA; CDR2 reads FQGTGA. The V end lost 3 bases, the J end lost 2 bases, and 7 bases lay between the germline ends.

The CDR3 reads CASSPLTSGRAGELFF. CDR3 DNA sequence: TGTGCCAGCAGCCCCCTGACTAGCGGGAGGGCCGGGGAGCTGTTTTTT. The chain joins TRBV11-2 to TRBJ2-2, with 14 nucleotides matching TRBD2. The CDR3 runs 16 residues. The ends lost 5 bases at V and 6 bases at J; junction bases unmatched: 5. CDR1 is SGHAT and CDR2 is FQNNGV in the germline V gene.

The chain links TRBV7-9 to TRBJ2-1; D is unresolved. Germline CDR1 and CDR2: SEHNR and FQNEAQ (reference sequence). The germline V and J ends were trimmed by 3 bases and 5 bases, with 8 bases remaining between them. This CDR3 spans 13 amino acids. CDR3 loop: CASSLRVDNEQFF. Written as DNA, the CDR3 is TGTGCCAGCAGCTTGCGCGTCGACAATGAGCAGTTCTTC.

The chain uses TRBV9 and TRBJ2-2, with 7 bases lining up with TRBD2. There are 17 residues in the CDR3. The junction had 8 bases not matched to a gene; V was cut back by 3 bases and J by 0 bases. CDR1 and CDR2 (germline): SGDLS, YYNGEE. CDR3 in amino acids: CASSASGRKANTGELFF. CDR3 coding DNA: TGTGCCAGCAGCGCTAGCGGCCGCAAAGCGAACACCGGGGAGCTGTTTTTT.

This chain links TRBV29-1 with TRBJ2-3; 7 bases align to TRBD1. The J segment lost 7 bases and the V segment lost 3 bases, leaving 7 bases of the junction unmatched. The CDR3 has 13 residues. Germline V lookup: CDR1 SQVTM, CDR2 ANQGSEA. CDR3 loop: CSVDINRGYTQYF. The CDR3, as DNA: TGCAGCGTTGATATCAACAGGGGATATACGCAGTATTTT.

The rearrangement uses TRBV18 and TRBJ2-7, with TRBD1 matching 10 bases. Germline assignment: CDR1 KGHSH and CDR2 LQKENI. The trim removed 8 bases at V and 3 bases at J, leaving 4 bases unmatched. CDR3 length: 13 amino acids. The CDR3 DNA reads as TGTGCCAGCCTGGGGACAGGGGTCTACGAGCAGTACTTC. Residues: CASLGTGVYEQYF.

The chain links TRBV28 to TRBJ2-4; 9 bases are shared with TRBD2. CDR1 and CDR2 from the germline V gene are MDHEN and SYDVKM. The CDR3 runs to 15 residues. V lost 1 base, J lost 7 bases, and 5 bases stayed unmatched. CDR3 DNA: TGTGCCAGCAGTTTATTGCGGGAGGGCATGAACATTCAGTACTTC. The encoded protein is CASSLLREGMNIQYF.

CDR3 bases: TGTGCCAGCAGCGGACATCACACGGCGGGAGGGAATGAGCAGTTCTTC. Translating it yields CASSGHHTAGGNEQFF. This rearrangement joins TRBV9 to TRBJ2-1, with 9 nucleotides matching TRBD2. This CDR3 has 16 residues. V was pared by 3 bases and J by 7 bases, with 11 bases of the junction left unmatched. Germline CDR1 SGDLS, CDR2 YYNGEE.

The chain links TRBV5-1 to TRBJ1-1; 9 positions match TRBD1. This CDR3 region has 14 residues. The germline CDR1 and CDR2 sequences are SGHRS and YFSETQ. After removal of 4 bases from V and 4 bases from J, the junction contained 5 bases not matched to a gene. For the CDR3, the DNA is TGCGCCAGCAGCCCCGGGACAGGGAGCACTGAAGCTTTCTTT. Translating gives CASSPGTGSTEAFF.

The rearrangement joins TRBV5-6 to TRBJ1-5; D is unresolved. The germline gives CDR1 SGHDT, CDR2 YYEEEE. The V end lost 0 bases, the J end lost 1 base, and 8 bases lay between the germline ends. The CDR3 has 15 residues. The DNA of the CDR3 is TGTGCCAGCAGCTTGGTCGGGCGGAGCAATCAGCCCCAGCATTTT. This codes for CASSLVGRSNQPQHF.

The V call is TRBV4-3, the J call TRBJ1-1; D may be TRBD1 (6 bases). V shed 2 bases and J shed 7 bases, with 14 bases lying between them. The germline V gene has CDR1 LGHNA and CDR2 YSLEER. The CDR3 has 14 residues. The CDR3 DNA sequence: TGCGCCAGCAGCCAAAACAGGGTAGGGAGTGAAGCTTTCTTT. Protein product: CASSQNRVGSEAFF.

The chain recombines TRBV18 with TRBJ1-5; TRBD1 might be the D (6 bases). Trimming cost V 3 bases and J 1 base, with 19 bases left between them. The germline CDR1 and CDR2 sequences are KGHSH and LQKENI. The CDR3 has 18 residues. The CDR3 is CASSPTLRGRWSNQPQHF. The CDR3 coding sequence is TGTGCCAGCTCACCGACCTTGCGGGGGCGCTGGAGCAATCAGCCCCAGCATTTT.

As to this clone: The germline gene is not matched at one end of the junction; a read error may be the cause. The chain is built from TRBV29-1 and TRBJ1-1; D may be TRBD1 (5 bases). The CDR3 totals 13 residues. Germline CDR1 is SQVTM and CDR2 is ANQGSEA. In DNA form, the CDR3 reads TGCAGCGTTGCGAGGGGCCCGAACGCTGAAGCTTTCTTT. Protein product: CSVARGPNAEAFF.

This chain connects TRBV5-4 to TRBJ2-5; 11 bases line up with TRBD2. The end of the DNA is better explained by TRBJ2-7, so the J call may be wrong. The CDR3 sequence is 15 residues long. Germline lookup yields CDR1 SGHNT and CDR2 YYREEE (reference sequence). The CDR3 DNA reads as TGTGCCAGCAGCGCCCTAGCGGGAGGCGTCTACGAGCAGTACTTC. This translates into CASSALAGGVYEQYF.

V usage is TRBV19 and J usage is TRBJ1-2; D remains ambiguous. The V end lost 10 bases, the J end lost 4 bases, and 16 bases lay between the germline ends. The CDR3 spans 13 residues. In germline, CDR1 is LNHDA, CDR2 SQIVND (reference sequence). The CDR3 nucleotides read TGTGCCACGAGGCGGGAGACAATCTATGGCTACACCTTC. Translated, it gives CATRRETIYGYTF.